These 10 T cell receptor beta chains share one sample of origin, sequenced in a study of T cell changes during pregnancy in multiple sclerosis. Assay: immunoSEQ multiplex PCR; the TCRdb copy retains only in-frame clones and omits some. The data show about 44,000 clones, over 85% seen once. Sequencing used CD4+ T cells from peripheral blood mononuclear cells, obtained in the first trimester of pregnancy. The source is a female donor with multiple sclerosis, enrolled in a pregnancy study.

This clone was seen just once. V gene TRBV19 combines with J gene TRBJ2-7; 9 positions agree with TRBD2. The CDR3 length is 16 residues. J was trimmed by 0 bases and V by 4 bases; bases with no gene match: 7. CDR1 and CDR2 from the germline V gene are LNHDA and SQIVND (reference sequence). The CDR3 reads CASSKPTAGGSYEQYF. CDR3 DNA: TGTGCCAGTAGTAAACCCACAGCGGGAGGCTCCTACGAGCAGTACTTC.

The chain couples TRBV10-3 to TRBJ1-1; D is possibly TRBD1 (6 bases). Per germline, CDR1 ENHRY and CDR2 SYGVKD. The CDR3 consists of 16 residues. The V end lost 3 bases, the J end lost 1 base, and 15 bases lay between the germline ends. The CDR3 loop is CAISEGGGQGNTEAFF. The DNA for the CDR3 is TGTGCCATCAGTGAAGGGGGGGGGCAGGGGAACACTGAAGCTTTCTTT.

This sequence joins TRBV6-5 and TRBJ2-1; the D gene is possibly TRBD2 (6 bases). With 5 bases removed from V and 5 bases from J, the gap between germline ends came to 16 bases. The CDR3 length is 15 residues. Looked up from germline, CDR1 is MNHEY and CDR2 is SVGAGI. CDR3: CASSRGLAANNEQFF. DNA of the CDR3: TGTGCCAGCAGTAGGGGATTAGCGGCCAACAATGAGCAGTTCTTC.

The chain links TRBV29-1 to TRBJ2-3; D uncertain. The CDR3 consists of 12 residues. The V and J ends lost 6 bases and 0 bases respectively, with 7 bases between them. The V gene's germline CDR1 is SQVTM and CDR2 ANQGSEA. CDR3 sequence reads: CSVATSTDTQYF. The CDR3 nucleotides are TGCAGCGTGGCGACTAGCACAGATACGCAGTATTTT.

Relative to its sample, this clone is medium-sized (0.01 to 0.1%). The chain uses TRBV25-1 and TRBJ1-1; D gene unclear. From germline, CDR1 is MGHDK and CDR2 SYGVNS. V lost 4 bases, J lost 4 bases, and 10 bases lay in between. The CDR3 is 13 amino acids. The CDR3 spells CASSAGVVTEAFF. The DNA of the CDR3 is TGTGCCAGCAGTGCCGGGGTGGTCACTGAAGCTTTCTTT.

The V call is TRBV6-5, the J call TRBJ1-5, with a possible D match to TRBD1 (6 bases). Trimming pared 4 bases from V and 0 bases from J, leaving 10 bases between. CDR3 length: 15 amino acids. CDR1 and CDR2 (germline): MNHEY, SVGAGI. This chain's CDR3 is CASSSGTSSNQPQHF. The CDR3 nucleotides read TGTGCCAGCAGTTCGGGGACATCTAGCAATCAGCCCCAGCATTTT.

The sample holds a few counts of this clone. The rearrangement uses TRBV6-1 and TRBJ2-1; TRBD2 matches 10 bases. The CDR3 consists of 15 residues. J was trimmed by 1 base and V by 5 bases; bases with no gene match: 2. Germline values: CDR1 MNHNS, CDR2 SASEGT. CDR3 DNA sequence: TGTGCCAGCAGTAGCGGGAGGGCTTCCTACAATGAGCAGTTCTTC. Amino acid sequence: CASSSGRASYNEQFF.

The V call is TRBV9, the J call TRBJ2-5; 10 bases map to TRBD2. The germline V gene encodes CDR1 SGDLS and CDR2 YYNGEE. This CDR3 is built from 15 residues. The trim removed 1 base at V and 5 bases at J, leaving 5 bases unmatched. CDR3 in amino acids: CASSVSLAGDETQYF. The CDR3 DNA sequence: TGTGCCAGCAGCGTAAGTCTAGCGGGAGATGAGACCCAGTACTTC.

The gene calls are TRBV9 and TRBJ1-2; D not resolved. Germline V gene sequence: CDR1 SGDLS, CDR2 YYNGEE. Trimming pared 7 bases from V and 6 bases from J, leaving 10 bases between. The CDR3 has 11 amino acids. The CDR3 bases are TGTGCCAGCGGAGAGGAGCATGGCTACACCTTC. Its translation: CASGEEHGYTF.

This clone was counted only a few times. The chain joins TRBV5-4 to TRBJ1-5; D not certain. CDR1 and CDR2 (germline): SGHNT, YYREEE (reference sequence). The CDR3 extends over 12 amino acids. V lost 3 bases and J 11 bases, leaving 12 bases between the germline ends. In nucleotides, the CDR3 is TGTGCCAGCAGCTCAGATGGTACGTCCCAGCATTTT. Protein sequence: CASSSDGTSQHF.